Described below is a single T cell receptor (beta chain) sequence and its context. This sample was included in a study of blood T cell repertoires in COVID-19. Study details: The origin of the acute and convalescent COVID-19 samples was the United States, Italy and Spain. From T cells, B-cell-depleted T cells, or PBMCs came the material, which was cDNA or gDNA.

Assay: immunoSEQ multiplex PCR; the TCRdb copy retains only in-frame clones and omits some. This table has around 100,000 clones, roughly 89% appearing once. The V end was cut by 6 bases, the J end by 4 bases, with 10 bases between. This CDR3 is built from 13 residues. Germline V lookup: CDR1 SGDLS, CDR2 YYNGEE. Material: peripheral blood. The chain combines TRBV9 with TRBJ2-2, with D unresolved. This sequence originates from a human donor in a cohort sampled during active COVID-19. CDR3 residues: CASTGDLTGELFF. CDR3 nucleotides: TGTGCCAGCACCGGAGACCTCACCGGGGAGCTGTTTTTT.